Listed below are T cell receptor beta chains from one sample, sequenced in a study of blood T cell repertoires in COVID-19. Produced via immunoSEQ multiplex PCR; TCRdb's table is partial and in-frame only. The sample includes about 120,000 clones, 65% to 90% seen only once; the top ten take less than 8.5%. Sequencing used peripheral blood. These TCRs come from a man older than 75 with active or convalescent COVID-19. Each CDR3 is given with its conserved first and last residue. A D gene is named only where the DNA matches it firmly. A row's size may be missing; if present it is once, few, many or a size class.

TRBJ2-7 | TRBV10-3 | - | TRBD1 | TGTGCCATCAGTGACCCCGGACAGGGCCTCTCCTACGAGCAGTACTTC | CAISDPGQGLSYEQYF
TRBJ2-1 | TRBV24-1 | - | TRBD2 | TGTGCCACCAGTGGTAGCGGGAGGAGGAACAATGAGCAGTTCTTC | CATSGSGRRNNEQFF
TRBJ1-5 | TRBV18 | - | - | TGTGCCAGCTCACCGGGGCAGAAAACTCAGCCCCAGCATTTT | CASSPGQKTQPQHF
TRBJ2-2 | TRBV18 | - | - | TGTGCCAGCTCACCGAAGACTGGCGGGGAGCTGTTTTTT | CASSPKTGGELFF
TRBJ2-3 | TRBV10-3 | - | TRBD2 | TGTGCCATCAGTGAGTCGGCTAGCGGGAGTGCAGATACGCAGTATTTT | CAISESASGSADTQYF
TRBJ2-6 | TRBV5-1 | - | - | TGCGCCAGCAGTTACGCAGGGGTCGACTCTGGGGCCAACGTCCTGACTTTC | CASSYAGVDSGANVLTF
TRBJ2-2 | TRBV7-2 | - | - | TGTGCCAGCAACTCCCCCTCCACTAGCCCCACCGGGGAGCTGTTTTTT | CASNSPSTSPTGELFF
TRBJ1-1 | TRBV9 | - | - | TGTGCCAGCAGCGGGGACCCACCGGGACACCGTCGGGCTGAAGCTTTCTTT | CASSGDPPGHRRAEAFF
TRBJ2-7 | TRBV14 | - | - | TGTGCCAGCAGCCAAGATTGGCAGGGCGAGCAGTACTTC | CASSQDWQGEQYF
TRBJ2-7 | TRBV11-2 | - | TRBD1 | TGTGCCAGCAGTCACCGGGACAGGGCCCCCTTAGAGCAGTACTTC | CASSHRDRAPLEQYF
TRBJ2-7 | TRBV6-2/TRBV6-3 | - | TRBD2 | TGTGCCAGCAGTAGTAGCAGCGGGGGCTGGAACGAGCAGTACTTC | CASSSSSGGWNEQYF
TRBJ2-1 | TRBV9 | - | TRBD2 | TGTGCCAGCAGCGTAGCGGGGGCTAGCGGGGGAGTCTACAATGAGCAGTTCTTC | CASSVAGASGGVYNEQFF
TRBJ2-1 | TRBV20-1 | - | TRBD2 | TGCAGTGCTAGTAATGAGGCTAGCGGGAGTGGGAATGAGCAGTTCTTC | CSASNEASGSGNEQFF
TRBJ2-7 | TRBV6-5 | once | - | TGTGCCAGCAAGTTTCGGACAGAGGAATACGAGCAGTACTTC | CASKFRTEEYEQYF
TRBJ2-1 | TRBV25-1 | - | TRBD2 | TGTGCCAGCAGTGAGGCTAGCGGGACCACCTACAATGAGCAGTTCTTC | CASSEASGTTYNEQFF
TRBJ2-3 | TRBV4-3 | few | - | TGCGCCAGCAGCCACGACACGAGCAGGGAGGCGCAGTATTTT | CASSHDTSREAQYF
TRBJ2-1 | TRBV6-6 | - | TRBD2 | TGTGCCAGCACTCGATCGGGACTAGCGGGAAACAATGAGCAGTTCTTC | CASTRSGLAGNNEQFF
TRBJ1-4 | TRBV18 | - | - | TGTGCCAGCTCACCTACATTCCCAACTAATGAAAAACTGTTTTTT | CASSPTFPTNEKLFF
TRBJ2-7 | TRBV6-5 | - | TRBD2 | TGTGCCGGGGGGGTAGTCTACGAGCAGTACTTC | CAGGVVYEQYF
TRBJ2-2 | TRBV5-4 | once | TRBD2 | TGTGCCAGCAGCTTGTTGGCTAGCGGGAGAGACACCGGGGAGCTGTTTTTT | CASSLLASGRDTGELFF
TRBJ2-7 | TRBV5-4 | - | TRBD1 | TGTGCCAGCAGCTCGGGACAGGGACGGTACGAGCAGTACTTC | CASSSGQGRYEQYF
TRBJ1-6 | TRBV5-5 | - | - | TGTGCCAGCAGCTTTCTCGGGGGGTTAGAGGGATCCCTCCACTTT | CASSFLGGLEGSLHF
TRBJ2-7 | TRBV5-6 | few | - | TGTGCCAGCAGCTTTGAGGCGGGCCCCTACGAGCAGTACTTC | CASSFEAGPYEQYF
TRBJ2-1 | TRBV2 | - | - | TGTGCCAGCAGTCCCGGGACAGGGAGGACTAGCCGCGTCTTC | CASSPGTGRTSRVF
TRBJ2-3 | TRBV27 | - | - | TGTGCCAGCAGACGTCGACAAGTCAGTGCAGATACGCAGTATTTT | CASRRRQVSADTQYF
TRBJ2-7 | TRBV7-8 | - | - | TGTGCCAGCAGCCGAGAGCCCGGGACATCCCACGAGCAGTACTTC | CASSREPGTSHEQYF
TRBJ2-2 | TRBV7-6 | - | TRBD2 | TGTGCCAGCAGCCCCGAACTAGCGGAGTTAACGAACACCGGGGAGCTGTTTTTT | CASSPELAELTNTGELFF
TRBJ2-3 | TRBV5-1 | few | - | TGCGCCAGCAGCTTCCAGCGGACCACAGATACGCAGTATTTT | CASSFQRTTDTQYF
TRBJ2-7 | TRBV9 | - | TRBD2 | TGTGCCAGCAGCCCCCGGACTAGCGGGAGCGGTAGCTCCTACGAGCAGTACTTC | CASSPRTSGSGSSYEQYF
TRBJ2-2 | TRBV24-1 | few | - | TGTGCCACCGGCAAGAACGGGGAGCTGTTTTTT | CATGKNGELFF
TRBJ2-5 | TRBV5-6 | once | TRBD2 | TGTGCCAGCAGCTTTAGCGGGAGGGTGGAGACCCAGTACTTC | CASSFSGRVETQYF
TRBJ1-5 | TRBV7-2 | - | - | TGTGCCAGCAGCAGGGGCGCCCTGCGGCCCCAGCATTTT | CASSRGALRPQHF
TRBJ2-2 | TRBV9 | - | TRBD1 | TGTGCCAGCAGCCTCTTTCCCGGGACAGGGGCGGTCGGGGAGCTGTTTTTT | CASSLFPGTGAVGELFF
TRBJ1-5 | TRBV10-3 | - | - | TGTGCCATCAGCAATAGCAATCAGCCCCAGCATTTT | CAISNSNQPQHF
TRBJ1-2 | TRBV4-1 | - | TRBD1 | TGCGCCAGCAGCCAAGAGACAGGGAATTATGGCTACACCTTC | CASSQETGNYGYTF
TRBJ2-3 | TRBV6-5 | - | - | TGTGCCAGCAGCCCCGATGCAGGTCGAGCAGATACGCAGTATTTT | CASSPDAGRADTQYF
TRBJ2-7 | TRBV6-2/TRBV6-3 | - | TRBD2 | TGTGCCAGCAGTGATCCTAGCGGGAGGTTTCCAGAGCAGTACTTC | CASSDPSGRFPEQYF
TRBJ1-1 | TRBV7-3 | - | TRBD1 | TGTGCCAGCAGCTTAGGTCCGAGGGACAGCGCTCTAGAAGCTTTCTTT | CASSLGPRDSALEAFF
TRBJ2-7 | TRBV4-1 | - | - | TGCGCCAGCAGCCAAACCCGTAGAAGGGGACACTACGAGCAGTACTTC | CASSQTRRRGHYEQYF
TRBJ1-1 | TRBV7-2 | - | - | TGTGCCAGCAGCTTATTTCGGCGGGGAGGGGGGAACACTGAAGCTTTCTTT | CASSLFRRGGGNTEAFF
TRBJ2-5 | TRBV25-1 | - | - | TGTGCCAGCAGTGCGGTATCTAGCACCCAAGAGACCCAGTACTTC | CASSAVSSTQETQYF
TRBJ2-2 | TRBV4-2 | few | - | TGTGCCAGCAGCCAAGTTTTACAGGTGAACACCGGGGAGCTGTTTTTT | CASSQVLQVNTGELFF
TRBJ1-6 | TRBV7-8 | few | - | TGTGCCAGCAGCTTAGTCGGCGGGAATTCACCCCTCCACTTT | CASSLVGGNSPLHF
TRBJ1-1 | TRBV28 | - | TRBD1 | TGTGCCAGCAGCCTCTTCACAGGGGGGACTGAAGCTTTCTTT | CASSLFTGGTEAFF
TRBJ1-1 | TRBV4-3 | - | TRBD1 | TGCGCCAGCAGCCGGACAGGGGAAGCTTTCTTT | CASSRTGEAFF
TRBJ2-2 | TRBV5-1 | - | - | TGCGCCAGCAGCTTGAACAGGGAAACCGGGGAGCTGTTTTTT | CASSLNRETGELFF
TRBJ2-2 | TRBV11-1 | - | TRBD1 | TGTGCCAGCAGTCGACAGGGGGCATATATTCTTGGGGAGCTGTTTTTT | CASSRQGAYILGELFF
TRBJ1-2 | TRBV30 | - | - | TGTGCCTGGGACCTACAAAGGGGCGGCTACACCTTC | CAWDLQRGGYTF
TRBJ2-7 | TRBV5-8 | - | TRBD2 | TGTGCCAGCAGCTTGATTTCCGGGGGGGCCTACGAGCAGTACTTC | CASSLISGGAYEQYF
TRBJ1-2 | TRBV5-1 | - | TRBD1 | TGCGCCAGCAGCTGGGGGACAGGGGACGGCTACACCTTC | CASSWGTGDGYTF
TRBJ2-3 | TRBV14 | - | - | TGTGCCAGCAGCCCCTTCCTAGCGAGCACAGATACGCAGTATTTT | CASSPFLASTDTQYF
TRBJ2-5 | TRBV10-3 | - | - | TGTGCCATCAGGGGCGGGGTGGACCAAGAGACCCAGTACTTC | CAIRGGVDQETQYF
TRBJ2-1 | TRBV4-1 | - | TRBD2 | TGCGCCAGCAGCCGGAAGAGCGGGGGGGAAGACAATGAGCAGTTCTTC | CASSRKSGGEDNEQFF